These 2 T cell receptor beta chains were all obtained from the same sample, sequenced in a study of T cells expressing NK-cell markers. From the 5' RACE reads, TCRdb lists one entry per CDR3 protein and no DNA. Its table lists roughly 430,000 distinct CDR3 sequences. Source material: blood T cells: a sorted CD56 or NKG2C T cell subset, CD4+ or CD8+ T cells, or bulk PBMC T cells (not recorded which). These receptors all stem from a woman between 18 and 70 years old in good health.

The chain is built from TRBV29-1 and TRBJ2-3. This CDR3 is 11 amino acids long. Germline loops: CDR1 SQVTM, CDR2 ANQGSEA. This chain's CDR3 is CSVEGTDTQYF.

V usage is TRBV10-1 and J usage is TRBJ2-1; TCRdb selects TRBD2, and the lack of DNA leaves this call unchecked. This CDR3 contains 18 residues. Germline V gene lookup returns CDR1 WNHNN and CDR2 SYGVQD (reference sequence). The CDR3 protein is CATTQGLAGASSYNEQFF.